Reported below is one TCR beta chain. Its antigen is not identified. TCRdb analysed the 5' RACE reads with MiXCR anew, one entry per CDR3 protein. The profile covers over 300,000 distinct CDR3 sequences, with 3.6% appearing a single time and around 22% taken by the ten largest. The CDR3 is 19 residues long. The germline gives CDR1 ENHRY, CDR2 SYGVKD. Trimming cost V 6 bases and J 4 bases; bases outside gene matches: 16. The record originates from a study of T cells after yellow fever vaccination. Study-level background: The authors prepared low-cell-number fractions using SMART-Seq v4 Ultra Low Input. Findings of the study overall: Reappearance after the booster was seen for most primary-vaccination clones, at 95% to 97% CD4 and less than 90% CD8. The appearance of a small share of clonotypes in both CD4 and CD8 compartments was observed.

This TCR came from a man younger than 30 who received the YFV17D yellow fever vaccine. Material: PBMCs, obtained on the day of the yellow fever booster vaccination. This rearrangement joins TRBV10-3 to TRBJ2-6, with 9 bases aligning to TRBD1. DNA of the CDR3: TGTGCCATCAGCCCCATATTAGGGACAGGGCAGAGAGGGGCCAACGTCCTGACTTTC. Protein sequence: CAISPILGTGQRGANVLTF.